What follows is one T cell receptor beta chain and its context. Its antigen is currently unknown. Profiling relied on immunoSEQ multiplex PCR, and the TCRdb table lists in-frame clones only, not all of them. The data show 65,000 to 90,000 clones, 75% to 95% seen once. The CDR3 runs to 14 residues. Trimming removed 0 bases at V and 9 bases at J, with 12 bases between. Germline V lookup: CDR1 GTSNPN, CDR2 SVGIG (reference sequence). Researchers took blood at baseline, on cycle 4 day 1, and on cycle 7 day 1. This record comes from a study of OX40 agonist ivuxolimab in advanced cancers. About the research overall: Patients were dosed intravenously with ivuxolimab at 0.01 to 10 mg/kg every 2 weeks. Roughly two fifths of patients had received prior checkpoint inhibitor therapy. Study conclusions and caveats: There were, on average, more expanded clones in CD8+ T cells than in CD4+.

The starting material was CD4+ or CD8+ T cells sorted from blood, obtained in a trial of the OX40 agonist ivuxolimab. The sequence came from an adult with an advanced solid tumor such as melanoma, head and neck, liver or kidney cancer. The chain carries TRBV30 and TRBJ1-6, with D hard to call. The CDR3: CAWSVGSGRSPLHF. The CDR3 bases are TGTGCCTGGAGTGTAGGGTCAGGTCGTTCACCCCTCCACTTT.